This is a list of T cell receptor beta chains from one sample in a study of identical twins. TCRdb called the 5' RACE reads again in MiXCR, with one record for every CDR3 protein. Of around 220,000 distinct CDR3 sequences in the sample, roughly a tenth were seen once. The sample was memory T cells sorted from blood. These receptors came from a man in his fifties in good health. CDR3s include the opening cysteine and the closing phenylalanine or tryptophan. D genes are given only for firm matches. The size field is filled for only some rows; it gives once, few, many or a size class.

d_call	v_call	clone_size	j_call	cdr3_nt	cdr3_aa
-	TRBV7-2	many	TRBJ2-1	TGTGCCAGCAGCTTAGGCGAGACCCTTTACAATGAGCAGTTCTTC	CASSLGETLYNEQFF
-	TRBV28	many	TRBJ2-7	TGTGCCAGCAGTCCCAGCTTGGTGGGATTCGAGCAGTACTTC	CASSPSLVGFEQYF
-	TRBV7-3	few	TRBJ2-1	TGTGCCAGCAGCTTAAGTACCCAGGGAGGGGGTGAGCAGTTCTTC	CASSLSTQGGGEQFF
TRBD2	TRBV15	many	TRBJ2-3	TGTGCCACCAGCAGAGATTTACTAGCGGCCGGGGATACGCAGTATTTT	CATSRDLLAAGDTQYF
-	TRBV12-3/TRBV12-4	-	TRBJ1-1	TGTGCCAGCAGTTCAGGCGTACTGAGATCCGTTATTGAAGCTTTCTTT	CASSSGVLRSVIEAFF
TRBD1	TRBV20-1	few	TRBJ2-7	TGCAGTGCGAAGGGGGACAGGGGGACTACCTACGAGCAGTACTTC	CSAKGDRGTTYEQYF
-	TRBV6-5	-	TRBJ2-7	TGTGCCAGCAGTTACGTCAGGGGTTACGAGCAGTACTTC	CASSYVRGYEQYF
TRBD1	TRBV9	many	TRBJ1-2	TGTGCCAGCAGCTCGTCCGGGACAGGGACCTATGGCTACACCTTC	CASSSSGTGTYGYTF
-	TRBV7-2	-	TRBJ2-5	TGTGCCAGCCGGGCAGGGCGGGGAATAGAGACCCAGTACTTC	CASRAGRGIETQYF
-	TRBV6-5	few	TRBJ1-6	TGTGCCAGCAGTTACCGATCCCGGACAGCCGGTTCACCCCTCCACTTT	CASSYRSRTAGSPLHF
-	TRBV12-3/TRBV12-4	few	TRBJ1-1	TGTGCCAGCAGTTTGGTACTCCTGAGATTTAACACTGAAGCTTTCTTT	CASSLVLLRFNTEAFF
-	TRBV20-1	-	TRBJ1-1	TGCAGTGCGAACAAGGAGAACACTGAAGCTTTCTTT	CSANKENTEAFF
-	TRBV10-3	-	TRBJ2-2	TGTGCCATCAGCGCTGACCGACTGGCGGTGGGCACCGGGGAGCTGTTTTTT	CAISADRLAVGTGELFF
-	TRBV5-1	many	TRBJ1-1	TGCGCCAGCAGCCCGGCAGGGATGAACACTGAAGCTTTCTTT	CASSPAGMNTEAFF
-	TRBV30	-	TRBJ1-2	TGTGCCTGGAGTGTTGGTCGGGTTGGCTACACCTTC	CAWSVGRVGYTF
TRBD1	TRBV27	few	TRBJ1-6	TGTGCCAGCAGATCGGGACAGCTTTACAATTCACCCCTCCACTTT	CASRSGQLYNSPLHF
-	TRBV20-1	few	TRBJ1-2	TGCAGTGCTACCGGACAGAAGTATGGCTACACCTTC	CSATGQKYGYTF
-	TRBV7-8	-	TRBJ2-7	TGTGCCAGCAGCCCCGGGACATGCGGATACGAGCAGTACTTC	CASSPGTCGYEQYF
TRBD1	TRBV5-4	few	TRBJ2-3	TGTGCCAGCAGCTTGGACAGGGGTCTCACAGATACGCAGTATTTT	CASSLDRGLTDTQYF
-	TRBV5-1	-	TRBJ2-7	TGCGCCAGCAGCTTTGACAAGGAAAGCTACGAGCAGTACTTC	CASSFDKESYEQYF
-	TRBV28	few	TRBJ1-1	TGTGCCAGCAGGCGAACTACAGGGAACACTGAAGCTTTCTTT	CASRRTTGNTEAFF
TRBD2	TRBV6-4	many	TRBJ2-3	TGTGCCAGCAGTCCCGGACTAGCGGGGAGGACAGATACGCAGTATTTT	CASSPGLAGRTDTQYF
TRBD1	TRBV12-3/TRBV12-4	-	TRBJ2-1	TGTGCCAGCAGTAACGGACAGGCAACCTACACTGAGCAGTTCTTC	CASSNGQATYTEQFF
-	TRBV20-1	many	TRBJ1-2	TGCAGTGCCGGGAGGGGTTTCGATGGCTACACCTTC	CSAGRGFDGYTF
-	TRBV20-1	-	TRBJ2-1	TGCAGTGCTAAGAACTCAAGGGGAAGCTCCTACAATGAGCAGTTCTTC	CSAKNSRGSSYNEQFF
TRBD2	TRBV5-1	few	TRBJ2-1	TGCGCCAGCAGCTTGTCAACTAGCGGGACCAACGAGCAGTTCTTC	CASSLSTSGTNEQFF
TRBD2	TRBV5-1	few	TRBJ2-2	TGCGCCAGCAGCCGGGGACTAGCGGGGAACACCGGGGAGCTGTTTTTT	CASSRGLAGNTGELFF
-	TRBV5-1	-	TRBJ2-7	TGCGCCAGCAGCTCTGGAGGGGTTCCTCACTCCTACGAGCAGTACTTC	CASSSGGVPHSYEQYF
TRBD1	TRBV12-3/TRBV12-4	many	TRBJ1-3	TGTGCCAGCAGGACAGGGGCTGGAAACACCATATATTTT	CASRTGAGNTIYF
-	TRBV5-8	few	TRBJ1-4	TGTGCCAGCAGCTTGGTCCAGGGGAGTGAAAAACTGTTTTTT	CASSLVQGSEKLFF
TRBD1	TRBV18	few	TRBJ2-3	TGTGCCAGCTCACAACGACAGGGAGATACGCAGTATTTT	CASSQRQGDTQYF
-	TRBV7-8	few	TRBJ2-7	TGTGCCAGCACCCAGGGGCGTCTCTCCTACGAGCAGTACTTC	CASTQGRLSYEQYF
TRBD1	TRBV9	many	TRBJ1-2	TGTGCCAGCAGCGGCACCGGGACAGGGTCCCTGTCCCGTGGCTACACCTTC	CASSGTGTGSLSRGYTF
-	TRBV7-9	few	TRBJ1-2	TGTGCCAGCAGCGGGGCGTATGGCTACACCTTC	CASSGAYGYTF
TRBD1	TRBV5-1	few	TRBJ1-1	TGCGCCAGCAGCTTAGAAGTCCCGGGACAGGGGGCGGGCACTGAAGCTTTCTTT	CASSLEVPGQGAGTEAFF